The next 16 T cell receptor beta chains were all read from a single sample in a study of T cells in localized non-small cell lung cancer. Sequencing was performed with immunoSEQ multiplex PCR; in TCRdb, only in-frame clones are kept and a portion is missing. The data hold approximately 41,000 clones, with around 90% observed a single time. The sequencing here drew on PBMCs, taken before any cancer treatment. All receptors come from a woman aged 35-75 years with stage II lung adenocarcinoma.

This chain uses TRBV7-6 with TRBJ1-6; D unresolved. The CDR3 sequence is 15 residues long. The V end lost 5 bases, the J end lost 9 bases, and 17 bases lay between the germline ends. Germline V CDR1 and CDR2: SGHVS, FNYEAQ. Written as DNA, the CDR3 is TGTGCCAGCAGCCAGACCTCGGGTACGGGTTCACCCCTCCACTTT. As protein: CASSQTSGTGSPLHF.

The V and J genes are TRBV19 and TRBJ2-2; D not certain. CDR1 is LNHDA and CDR2 is SQIVND in the germline V gene (reference sequence). Trimming removed 6 bases at V and 5 bases at J, with 13 bases between. The CDR3 runs 14 residues. For the CDR3, the DNA is TGTGCCAGTAGACGGCCTCAATTTACCGGGGAGCTGTTTTTT. It yields the protein CASRRPQFTGELFF.

This clone was detected only a few times. The chain has TRBV7-2 and TRBJ2-7; 11 bases align to TRBD2. Per the germline V gene, CDR1 is SGHTA and CDR2 is FQGNSA. Trimming cost V 9 bases and J 7 bases; bases outside gene matches: 5. The CDR3 covers 12 residues. CDR3 in DNA: TGTGCCAGTATAGCGGGAGGGGGAGAGCAGTACTTC. It codes for CASIAGGGEQYF.

The chain combines TRBV5-1 with TRBJ2-2; tentatively, D is TRBD2 (6 bases). Trimming left V 6 bases short and J 6 bases short, with 15 bases between. CDR1 and CDR2 from the germline V gene are SGHRS and YFSETQ. CDR3 length: 14 residues. CDR3 sequence: CASNAGNRAGELFF. In nucleotides, the CDR3 is TGCGCCAGCAATGCGGGGAATCGGGCCGGGGAGCTGTTTTTT.

V and J are TRBV7-9 and TRBJ2-3; 7 nucleotides line up with TRBD2. The ends lost 4 bases at V and 1 base at J; junction bases unmatched: 11. This CDR3 has 17 amino acids. CDR1 SEHNR and CDR2 FQNEAQ come from the germline V gene (reference sequence). The CDR3 DNA sequence: TGTGCCAGCAGCTCCCTCCGTGGGGGAGGGGGCACAGATACGCAGTATTTT. Amino acid sequence: CASSSLRGGGGTDTQYF. Drawing the rest from reference TRBV7-9 and TRBJ2-3, the complete variable domain is DTGVSQNPRHKITKRGQNVTFRCDPISEHNRLYWYRQTLGQGPEFLTYFQNEAQLEKSRLLSDRFSAERPKGSFSTLEIQRTEQGDSAMYLCASSSLRGGGGTDTQYFGPGTRLTVL.

The CDR3 loop reads CASSSSDGRWRFF. CDR3 DNA sequence: TGTGCCAGTAGTTCCTCCGACGGACGATGGCGGTTTTTT. The V and J genes are TRBV19 and TRBJ1-4; D gene ambiguous. V lost 5 bases and J 16 bases, leaving 20 bases between the germline ends. The germline V gene has CDR1 LNHDA and CDR2 SQIVND (reference sequence). This CDR3 is 13 amino acids long. The full variable domain, in which reference TRBV19 and TRBJ1-4 provide the parts outside the CDR3, is DGGITQSPKYLFRKEGQNVTLSCEQNLNHDAMYWYRQDPGQGLRLIYYSQIVNDFQKGDIAEGYSVSREKKESFPLTVTSAQKNPTAFYLCASSSSDGRWRFFGSGTQLSVL.

The chain has TRBV19 and TRBJ2-1; the match to TRBD1 covers 12 bases. V lost 6 bases and J lost 6; bases outside the gene matches: 3. Germline CDR1 LNHDA, CDR2 SQIVND (reference sequence). The CDR3 is 14 residues long. Here the CDR3 reads CASSQGQGANEQFF. In nucleotides, the CDR3 is TGTGCCAGTAGCCAGGGACAGGGGGCCAATGAGCAGTTCTTC.

The chain employs TRBV9 and TRBJ2-7, with TRBD1 matching over 12 bases. CDR3 length: 15 amino acids. V lost 4 bases to trimming and J lost 5 bases; unmatched junction nucleotides: 7. CDR1 and CDR2 (germline): SGDLS, YYNGEE. This CDR3 reads CASSIGTGGFDEQYF. Written as DNA, the CDR3 is TGTGCCAGCAGCATTGGGACAGGGGGCTTTGACGAGCAGTACTTC.

The rearrangement joins TRBV5-1 to TRBJ1-1; weak D call: TRBD1 (5 bases). The CDR3 totals 15 residues. Trimming cost V 0 bases and J 2 bases, with 11 bases left between them. Germline assignment: CDR1 SGHRS and CDR2 YFSETQ. CDR3 protein: CASSLVGGLNTEAFF. In DNA form, the CDR3 reads TGCGCCAGCAGCTTGGTTGGGGGACTTAACACTGAAGCTTTCTTT. The complete variable domain, with remaining parts taken from reference TRBV5-1 and TRBJ1-1, reads KAGVTQTPRYLIKTRGQQVTLSCSPISGHRSVSWYQQTPGQGLQFLFEYFSETQRNKGNFPGRFSGRQFSNSRSEMNVSTLELGDSALYLCASSLVGGLNTEAFFGQGTRLTVV.

V gene TRBV15 combines with J gene TRBJ1-1, with TRBD1 identical over 7 bases. V was pared by 1 base and J by 3 bases, with 14 bases of the junction left unmatched. The CDR3 totals 18 residues. Germline V lookup: CDR1 LNHNV, CDR2 YYDKDF (reference sequence). CDR3 loop: CATSRGTGPRLRYTEAFF. DNA for the CDR3: TGTGCCACCAGCAGAGGGACAGGACCTCGCCTGCGGTACACTGAAGCTTTCTTT.

J is TRBJ2-5 and V is TRBV29-1, with a weak D call TRBD2 (5 bases). The CDR3 sequence is 13 residues long. Germline V lookup: CDR1 SQVTM, CDR2 ANQGSEA. Trimming left V 3 bases short and J 5 bases short, with 13 bases between. The CDR3: CSVEVAGVETQYF. In DNA, the CDR3 is TGCAGCGTTGAGGTTGCCGGGGTGGAGACCCAGTACTTC.

The chain is built from TRBV7-9 and TRBJ1-6; D perhaps matches TRBD1 (5 bases). CDR1 is SEHNR and CDR2 is FQNEAQ in the germline V gene (reference sequence). The CDR3 consists of 16 residues. V lost 1 base to trimming and J lost 3 bases, with 10 bases between them. As DNA, the CDR3 is TGTGCCAGCAGCTTAGGGCAGGGTTTCTATAATTCACCCCTCCACTTT. Translating it yields CASSLGQGFYNSPLHF.

The rearrangement joins TRBV28 to TRBJ2-2; 7 positions match TRBD2. The CDR3 spans 16 residues. V lost 1 base to trimming and J lost 4 bases; unmatched junction nucleotides: 6. Germline loops: CDR1 MDHEN, CDR2 SYDVKM. Here the CDR3 DNA reads TGTGCCAGCAGTTTATTCGAGACTAGCCTCACCGGGGAGCTGTTTTTT. This encodes CASSLFETSLTGELFF.

The chain couples TRBV5-1 to TRBJ2-5; TRBD2 matches at 11 bases. The CDR3 is made up of 16 amino acids. After removal of 4 bases from V and 1 base from J, the junction contained 6 bases not matched to a gene. Germline V gene data show CDR1 as SGHRS and CDR2 as YFSETQ. CDR3 protein: CASSPNSGGAQETQYF. DNA for the CDR3: TGCGCCAGCAGCCCGAATAGCGGGGGGGCCCAAGAGACCCAGTACTTC.

The chain carries TRBV11-2 and TRBJ2-2; 13 bases fit TRBD2. This CDR3 has 16 amino acids. With 7 bases clipped from V and 6 bases from J, the junction kept 8 bases outside the gene matches. Germline V gives CDR1 SGHAT, CDR2 FQNNGV. Here the CDR3 DNA reads TGTGCCAGCACGCCCACTAGCGGGGGGGCCCCCGGGGAGCTGTTTTTT. Amino acid sequence: CASTPTSGGAPGELFF.

This clone showed up just a few times. V and J are TRBV19 and TRBJ2-1, with D perhaps assigned TRBD1 or TRBD2 (5 bases each). V gave up 0 bases and J gave up 6 bases, with 15 bases separating them. The CDR3 runs to 16 residues. The germline CDR1 and CDR2 sequences are LNHDA and SQIVND (reference sequence). The CDR3 is CASSIDGGGSGNEQFF. CDR3 bases: TGTGCCAGTAGTATAGATGGGGGTGGATCGGGCAATGAGCAGTTCTTC.